This TCR beta chain is drawn from a study of T cell responses to AZD1222 COVID-19 vaccine. In the study overall: Analyses pooled second doses at about 4 or about 12 weeks.

The data were produced by immunoSEQ multiplex PCR, yet TCRdb's version contains in-frame clones alone and is incomplete. The sample comprises approximately 99,000 clones, about 90% of which are singletons, and around 3.1% rests with the top ten. Findings and limits, study-wide: It was only after the peak T cell response that any repertoires were sampled.

The CDR3 runs to 16 residues. The germline CDR1 and CDR2 sequences are SGHNT and YYREEE (reference sequence). V gave up 0 bases and J gave up 6 bases; unmatched junction bases: 4. As for this clone: Its target is not known.

The genes are TRBV5-4 and TRBJ2-3, with 13 bases fitting TRBD2. The TCR comes from an adult in good health. Sample: peripheral blood, taken on day 0 of AZD1222 vaccination. CDR3 coding DNA: TGTGCCAGCAGCTTGGGACTAGCGGGAGGTTCGGATACGCAGTATTTT. Translated: CASSLGLAGGSDTQYF.